What follows are 30 T cell receptor beta chains derived from one specimen sequenced in a study of cytomegalovirus exposure and HLA in healthy donors. The PCR was carried out with 60 Vbeta primers and 13 Jbeta primers. Produced via immunoSEQ multiplex PCR; TCRdb's table is partial and in-frame only. The sample holds more than 200,000 clones, nearly 80% seen once. The sample comprised PBMCs. The receptors come from a male donor in good health and CMV-seronegative.

The chain combines TRBV9 with TRBJ1-3; D is undetermined. Trimming cost V 5 bases and J 3 bases, with 9 bases left between them. This CDR3 has 13 residues. CDR1 is SGDLS, CDR2 YYNGEE, per germline. CDR3 sequence: CASSLSLGNTIYF. CDR3 nucleotide sequence: TGTGCCAGCAGTCTCTCACTTGGAAACACCATATATTTT.

The gene calls are TRBV5-6 and TRBJ2-5; 8 nucleotides line up with TRBD1. The V gene's germline CDR1 is SGHDT and CDR2 YYEEEE. Trimming removed 3 bases from V and 7 bases from J; junction bases left unmatched: 14. CDR3 length: 16 residues. CDR3 region: CASSSATGEQPRTQYF. CDR3 nucleotide sequence: TGTGCCAGCAGCTCAGCGACAGGGGAACAACCACGGACCCAGTACTTC.

V and J are TRBV6-5 and TRBJ2-7, with a weak D call TRBD2 (6 bases). Per germline, CDR1 MNHEY and CDR2 SVGAGI. The length of the CDR3 is 13 residues. Trimming took 6 bases from V and 3 from J, leaving 12 bases between them. The CDR3 DNA reads as TGTGCCAGCAGACCTAGGACTATCTACGAGCAGTACTTC. Encoded protein: CASRPRTIYEQYF.

This sequence joins TRBV7-6 and TRBJ1-1; D might be TRBD1 (6 bases). Looked up from germline, CDR1 is SGHVS and CDR2 is FNYEAQ. V was cut by 0 bases and J by 4 bases, with 12 bases left in between. The CDR3 sequence is 15 residues long. As DNA, the CDR3 is TGTGCCAGCAGCTTAGCAGGGGGAGGGAGCACTGAAGCTTTCTTT. It yields the protein CASSLAGGGSTEAFF.

The chain employs TRBV4-3 and TRBJ2-3; 9 bases are a match to TRBD1. The germline CDR1 and CDR2 sequences are LGHNA and YSLEER. The CDR3 length is 15 residues. V lost 3 bases and J lost 4; bases outside the gene matches: 5. CDR3 DNA: TGCGCCAGCAGCCAGGCACAGGGGGCCGCAGATACGCAGTATTTT. It codes for CASSQAQGAADTQYF.

This clone has just one count. The chain is built from TRBV27 and TRBJ2-2, with 9 bases aligning to TRBD1. This CDR3 contains 15 residues. Unmatched junction bases numbered 8, after V lost 5 bases and J lost 7 bases. Germline V CDR1 and CDR2: MNHEY, SMNVEV (reference sequence). CDR3 sequence reads: CASSPRQGEGGELFF. The CDR3 bases are TGTGCCAGCAGTCCCCGACAGGGGGAGGGCGGGGAGCTGTTTTTT.

This clone was counted only a few times. The CDR3 sequence is CASSSGGQGNEKLFF. The CDR3 DNA is TGTGCCAGCAGTTCAGGGGGGCAGGGTAATGAAAAACTGTTTTTT. The V call is TRBV27, the J call TRBJ1-4, with 7 bases fitting TRBD1. CDR3 length: 15 amino acids. The V gene end was trimmed by 4 bases and the J gene end by 4 bases; junction bases not matched to a gene: 6. Germline V gives CDR1 MNHEY, CDR2 SMNVEV (reference sequence).

The chain is built from TRBV5-4 and TRBJ1-1, with no clear D. Trimming took off 7 bases at V and 4 bases at J, with 11 bases between the two ends. The CDR3 covers 12 residues. CDR1 and CDR2 (germline): SGHNT, YYREEE (reference sequence). CDR3 nucleotides: TGTGCCAGCGAGGGATTGGGCACTGAAGCTTTCTTT. It codes for CASEGLGTEAFF.

V gene TRBV18 combines with J gene TRBJ1-1; a weak D match, TRBD1 (5 bases). Trimming took off 6 bases at V and 1 base at J, with 9 bases between the two ends. This CDR3 region has 13 residues. The germline V gene encodes CDR1 KGHSH and CDR2 LQKENI. The CDR3 spells CASSTGGNTEAFF. The CDR3 DNA is TGTGCCAGCTCTACGGGGGGGAACACTGAAGCTTTCTTT.

The DNA of the CDR3 is TGTGCCAGCAGTTATAGGGACAGGAACACCGGGGAGCTGTTTTTT. This sequence encodes CASSYRDRNTGELFF. J is TRBJ2-2 and V is TRBV6-5; 7 nucleotides line up with TRBD1. Germline assignment: CDR1 MNHEY and CDR2 SVGAGI. Losses at the gene ends were 3 bases for V and 1 base for J; bases not matched to a gene: 2. The CDR3 sequence is 15 residues long.

This chain uses TRBV27 with TRBJ1-5; 8 nucleotides align to TRBD1. V lost 2 bases to trimming and J lost 4 bases; unmatched junction nucleotides: 13. This CDR3 is 18 amino acids long. CDR1 is MNHEY and CDR2 is SMNVEV in the germline V gene (reference sequence). DNA of the CDR3: TGTGCCAGCAGTTTACAAGGACAGGGAAGGTATTTGAATCAGCCCCAGCATTTT. Encoded protein: CASSLQGQGRYLNQPQHF.

This clone was seen a few times. The CDR3 protein is CASSRRERGYTF. The CDR3 DNA reads as TGTGCCAGCAGTCGACGGGAGCGAGGCTACACCTTC. The gene calls are TRBV2 and TRBJ1-2; D is unresolved. Looked up from germline, CDR1 is SNHLY and CDR2 is FYNNEI. V dropped 5 bases and J dropped 8 bases, with 12 bases sitting between them. The CDR3 runs to 12 residues.

V and J are TRBV6-5 and TRBJ1-2; D possibly corresponds to TRBD1 (5 bases). Trimming left V 4 bases short and J 8 bases short, with 14 bases between. Germline CDR1 reads MNHEY; CDR2 reads SVGAGI. The CDR3 contains 13 residues. The CDR3 coding sequence is TGTGCCAGCAGTTGGATGGGGGAGGAAGGCTACACCTTC. Amino acids: CASSWMGEEGYTF.

This chain uses TRBV4-3 with TRBJ1-2; possibly TRBD1 for D (6 bases). V was trimmed by 1 base and J by 5 bases, leaving 14 bases between them. The CDR3 contains 15 residues. Germline V gene lookup returns CDR1 LGHNA and CDR2 YSLEER. The CDR3 nucleotides read TGCGCCAGCAGCCAAGGCACAGGGCAGGGGTATGGCTACACCTTC. It yields the protein CASSQGTGQGYGYTF.

This clone came up a few times. The rearrangement uses TRBV30 and TRBJ2-3; D possibly corresponds to TRBD1 (5 bases). V was pared by 2 bases and J by 6 bases, with 12 bases between. From germline, CDR1 is GTSNPN and CDR2 SVGIG (reference sequence). The CDR3 is 13 amino acids. The CDR3 coding sequence is TGTGCCTGGAGTAAAAGGGGTAGCGATACGCAGTATTTT. It specifies CAWSKRGSDTQYF.

The rearrangement joins TRBV28 to TRBJ1-4; 7 nucleotides agree with TRBD1. Per germline, CDR1 MDHEN and CDR2 SYDVKM. Trimming cost V 5 bases and J 0 bases; bases outside gene matches: 3. There are 15 residues in the CDR3. CDR3 bases: TGTGCCAGCAGTGTTACAGGGGCAACTAATGAAAAACTGTTTTTT. Translation gives CASSVTGATNEKLFF.

The J gene is TRBJ1-5, the V gene TRBV16; TRBD1 aligns across 8 bases. CDR1 and CDR2 from the germline V gene are KGHSY and FQNENV. Trimming took 0 bases from V and 6 from J; bases not matched to a gene: 7. The CDR3 extends over 16 amino acids. CDR3 sequence: CASSQSTGGIGQPQHF. The DNA of the CDR3 is TGTGCCAGCAGCCAATCTACAGGGGGAATAGGTCAGCCCCAGCATTTT.

The CDR3 is CASSQESTGSQPQHF. The CDR3 DNA reads as TGTGCCAGCAGCCAAGAGTCGACAGGGAGCCAGCCCCAGCATTTT. This chain connects TRBV4-2 to TRBJ1-5, with 7 bases aligning to TRBD1. CDR3 length: 15 residues. Germline assignment: CDR1 LGHNA and CDR2 YNFKEQ. V was clipped by 0 bases and J by 7 bases; unmatched bases: 6.

This clone occurred a few times. This chain connects TRBV7-3 to TRBJ1-1; TRBD1 might be the D (5 bases). V lost 2 bases, J lost 1 base, and 8 bases lay in between. Per the germline V gene, CDR1 is SGHTA and CDR2 is FQGTGA. The CDR3 has 14 residues. The CDR3 bases are TGTGCCAGCAGCTTAGCGGGGGGGAACACTGAAGCTTTCTTT. This codes for CASSLAGGNTEAFF.

This clone was picked up a small number of times. J is TRBJ2-1 and V is TRBV5-6; 9 positions agree with TRBD2. The V gene's germline CDR1 is SGHDT and CDR2 YYEEEE. With 1 base clipped from V and 6 bases from J, the junction kept 8 bases outside the gene matches. The CDR3 has 16 residues. DNA for the CDR3: TGTGCCAGCAGCTTGACCACTAGCGGGTTTGCCAATGAGCAGTTCTTC. The encoded protein is CASSLTTSGFANEQFF.

The chain joins TRBV4-3 to TRBJ2-1; 7 nucleotides line up with TRBD2. CDR1 is LGHNA and CDR2 is YSLEER in the germline V gene. The CDR3 has 15 amino acids. Trimming took 1 base from V and 9 from J; bases not matched to a gene: 9. The DNA for the CDR3 is TGCGCCAGCAGCCAAGGGCTAGCGGCCGTGAGTGAGCAGTTCTTC. It yields the protein CASSQGLAAVSEQFF.

The rearrangement joins TRBV6-5 to TRBJ1-6, with D tentatively TRBD1 (6 bases). Germline-derived CDR1 and CDR2 are MNHEY and SVGAGI. V was trimmed by 0 bases and J by 8 bases, leaving 11 bases between them. The CDR3 is made up of 15 amino acids. CDR3 DNA sequence: TGTGCCAGCAGTTACTCCGGTCGGACAGATTCACCCCTCCACTTT. This translates into CASSYSGRTDSPLHF.

This chain joins TRBV30 and TRBJ2-7; possibly TRBD1 for D (6 bases). Germline assignment: CDR1 GTSNPN and CDR2 SVGIG (reference sequence). The CDR3 is 14 amino acids. Trimming took 5 bases from V and 0 from J, leaving 14 bases between them. CDR3 in DNA: TGTGCCTGGCTTAAGGACAGCCCCTCCTACGAGCAGTACTTC. It yields the protein CAWLKDSPSYEQYF.

A few counts support this clone. V usage is TRBV4-1 and J usage is TRBJ1-1, with TRBD1 matching over 7 bases. CDR1 is MGHRA, CDR2 YSYEKL, per germline. V trimming: 0 bases; J trimming: 5 bases; junction bases outside the gene matches: 3. CDR3 length: 14 residues. The CDR3 sequence: CASSQERGRTEAFF. The CDR3, as DNA: TGCGCCAGCAGCCAAGAAAGGGGGCGGACTGAAGCTTTCTTT.

A few counts support this clone. The CDR3 reads CASSQDPGQGNNYGYTF. The CDR3 nucleotides read TGCGCCAGCAGCCAAGATCCGGGACAGGGTAATAACTATGGCTACACCTTC. The chain employs TRBV4-1 and TRBJ1-2; 9 bases are shared with TRBD1. The CDR3 sequence is 17 residues long. CDR1 is MGHRA and CDR2 is YSYEKL in the germline V gene. The ends lost 0 bases at V and 1 base at J; junction bases unmatched: 6.

The chain employs TRBV27 and TRBJ1-3, with D uncertain. This CDR3 is built from 15 residues. Germline CDR1 MNHEY, CDR2 SMNVEV (reference sequence). V was pared by 0 bases and J by 3 bases, with 9 bases between. CDR3 nucleotides: TGTGCCAGCAGTTTATCGCAGGACTTTGGAAACACCATATATTTT. Residues: CASSLSQDFGNTIYF.

The chain uses TRBV6-1 and TRBJ1-2, with 8 bases identical to TRBD1. The V segment lost 1 base and the J segment 4 bases; nucleotides outside the gene matches: 5. The CDR3 runs 15 residues. Per germline, CDR1 MNHNS and CDR2 SASEGT. This chain's CDR3 is CASSEETGGGYGYTF. The CDR3 DNA reads as TGTGCCAGCAGTGAAGAAACAGGGGGAGGCTATGGCTACACCTTC.

The V gene is TRBV19, the J gene TRBJ1-5; 7 nucleotides match TRBD1. V lost 3 bases, J lost 4 bases, and 9 bases stayed unmatched. Germline CDR1 is LNHDA and CDR2 is SQIVND (reference sequence). The CDR3 length is 16 residues. CDR3 in amino acids: CASSIIGTAENQPQHF. The CDR3 bases are TGTGCCAGTAGTATCATCGGGACAGCAGAAAATCAGCCCCAGCATTTT.

The chain has TRBV28 and TRBJ1-3; tentative D call: TRBD1 (6 bases). This CDR3 region has 16 residues. V shed 0 bases and J shed 4 bases, with 13 bases lying between them. The germline V gene has CDR1 MDHEN and CDR2 SYDVKM. The CDR3 DNA reads as TGTGCCAGCAGTTTATGGGGCAGGGGTGCCGGAAACACCATATATTTT. Its translation: CASSLWGRGAGNTIYF.

The chain recombines TRBV5-1 with TRBJ1-5, with 8 bases lining up with TRBD1. This CDR3 has 17 amino acids. V was pared by 1 base and J by 0 bases, with 6 bases of the junction left unmatched. Germline CDR1 and CDR2: SGHRS and YFSETQ. This chain's CDR3 is CASSLTGTGDSNQPQHF. CDR3 DNA: TGCGCCAGCAGCTTGACCGGGACAGGCGATAGCAATCAGCCCCAGCATTTT.